This T cell receptor (beta chain) was obtained from a study of radiotherapy plus CTLA-4 blockade in lung cancer (dated by TCRdb to the late 2010s). For the wider study: Objective responses occurred in more than 15% of enrolled patients, and just over 30% achieved disease control.

Here V drops 6 bases and J drops 5 bases, and the junction holds 11 bases not matched to any gene. The CDR3 measures 15 amino acids from cysteine to phenylalanine. The only DNA kept is the CDR3, 45 bases in frame from the first base. Looking up the germline V gene yields CDR1 MNHNS and CDR2 SASEGT. Receptor amplification or capture employed the immunoSEQ multiplex PCR assay. The clones in this table, taken by TCRdb from immuneACCESS, are in-frame only. Not every clone is retained; where verified, under half of the shortfall comes from an unresolved V gene, and the cause of the rest is unknown. Recorded for this sample are tens of thousands of clones; 65% to 80% of them occurred a single time. Around 8% of the sample rests with the top ten. Focal radiation therapy combined with CTLA-4 blockade (ipilimumab) was tested in patients with chemo-refractory metastatic non-small-cell lung cancer. In the case of this clone: Its antigen has not been determined. One base away there is no much larger clone; base qualities are not given.

Paper-wide results and their limitations: After treatment with radiotherapy and ipilimumab, TCR clones that originated in tumors expanded in peripheral blood. Early dynamic changes in blood T cell clones, together with increased serum interferon-beta after radiation, were reported as the strongest predictors of response.

Rearrangement joined TRBV6-1 to TRBJ2-5, with TRBD2 matching 8 junction bases. This receptor was identified in a human donor with non-small cell lung cancer whose response to radiotherapy plus ipilimumab could not be evaluated. Material: peripheral blood, obtained from a patient treated with radiotherapy plus ipilimumab. The CDR3 amino acid sequence is: CASRVRAGEEETQYF. At the DNA level, the sequence is TGTGCCAGCAGGGTGCGAGCGGGAGAAGAGGAGACCCAGTACTTC.